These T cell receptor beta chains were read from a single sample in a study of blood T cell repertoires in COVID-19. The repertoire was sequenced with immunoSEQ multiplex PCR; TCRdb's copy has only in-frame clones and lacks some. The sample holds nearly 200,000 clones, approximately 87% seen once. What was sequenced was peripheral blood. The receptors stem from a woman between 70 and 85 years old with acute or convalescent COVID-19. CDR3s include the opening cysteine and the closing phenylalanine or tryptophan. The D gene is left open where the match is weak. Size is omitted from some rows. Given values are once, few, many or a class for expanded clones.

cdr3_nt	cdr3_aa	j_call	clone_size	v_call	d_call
TGCGCCAGCAGCCCTTCCTTGGGAAGGCGGGGGTTAGAAGCTTTCTTT	CASSPSLGRRGLEAFF	TRBJ1-1	many	TRBV10-2	-
TGCGCCAGCAGCCAAACCGGGACTGGTAGCTCCTACAATGAGCAGTTCTTC	CASSQTGTGSSYNEQFF	TRBJ2-1	-	TRBV4-1	-
TGCGCCAGCAGTCAATTGAGTCGTCGGCGGGACTATGGCTACACCTTC	CASSQLSRRRDYGYTF	TRBJ1-2	-	TRBV23-1	-
TGTGCCAGCAGCCCTACAGGGTACCCAAGTACGCAGTATTTT	CASSPTGYPSTQYF	TRBJ2-3	-	TRBV3-1/TRBV3-2	-
TGTGCCAGCAGCAAAGCGCTGTCGACCAGACTAGCGGAAAATGAGCAGTTCTTC	CASSKALSTRLAENEQFF	TRBJ2-1	-	TRBV21-1	-
TGTGCCAGCAGCTTTGCTCTGGTCCGGGACAGGGCTCTTGCTGTTCCCGGGGAGCTGTTTTTT	CASSFALVRDRALAVPGELFF	TRBJ2-2	-	TRBV7-3	TRBD1
TGTGCCAGCAGTAGGACAGGAGATAGGGTCTATGGCTACACCTTC	CASSRTGDRVYGYTF	TRBJ1-2	few	TRBV2	TRBD1
TGTGCCAGCAGCTGGACATCGGGGACAGCAAACTATGGCTACACCTTC	CASSWTSGTANYGYTF	TRBJ1-2	once	TRBV11-2	TRBD1
TGTGCCAGCAGCTCGGGACAGGGTTCGGTGTTTTCACCCCTCCACTTT	CASSSGQGSVFSPLHF	TRBJ1-6	-	TRBV9	TRBD1
TGTGCCAGCAGCCAAACAGGGTATGAAGAGAATTCACCCCTCCACTTT	CASSQTGYEENSPLHF	TRBJ1-6	-	TRBV16	-
TGTGCCAGCAGTACGGGGACTAGCCCGAAAGAGACCCAGTACTTC	CASSTGTSPKETQYF	TRBJ2-5	once	TRBV6-6	TRBD2
TGTGCCACCAGCGACTCGAACGGGGATACGCAGTATTTT	CATSDSNGDTQYF	TRBJ2-3	-	TRBV24-1	-
TGTGCCAGCAGCTCCCGACTAGCGAGAGAGACCCAGTACTTC	CASSSRLARETQYF	TRBJ2-5	-	TRBV5-4	TRBD2
TGTGCCAGCAGCCTCCGGGACAGTCAAACCTTTGGTACCGGGGAGCTGTTTTTT	CASSLRDSQTFGTGELFF	TRBJ2-2	once	TRBV5-1	TRBD1
TGTGCCAGCAGTTACTCACGGGGGACAGGGGATTCACCCCTCCACTTT	CASSYSRGTGDSPLHF	TRBJ1-6	-	TRBV6-5	TRBD1
TGTGCCAGCAGTGAAGGTCGCGGGAGGATCTACGAGCAGTACTTC	CASSEGRGRIYEQYF	TRBJ2-7	-	TRBV6-1	TRBD2
TGTGCCAGCAGTTTCAGAAAGGGGCCAAACTACGAGCAGTACTTC	CASSFRKGPNYEQYF	TRBJ2-7	-	TRBV6-5	-
TGTGCCAGCAGCCAAGAACGGAGGTACACCTTC	CASSQERRYTF	TRBJ1-2	-	TRBV3-1/TRBV3-2	-
TGCGCCAGCAGCTTCTCCTCTGGGGCCAACGTCCTGACTTTC	CASSFSSGANVLTF	TRBJ2-6	-	TRBV5-1	-
TGTGCCAGCAGTCCTGCTATGGTTAACTATGGCTACACCTTC	CASSPAMVNYGYTF	TRBJ1-2	-	TRBV27	-
TGTGCCAGCAAAAGGGACAGAGCCTACGAGCAGTACTTC	CASKRDRAYEQYF	TRBJ2-7	-	TRBV2	TRBD1
TGCGCCAGCAGCCAAGGGTTTTGGGACAGGGGTCAAGCTAACTATGGCTACACCTTC	CASSQGFWDRGQANYGYTF	TRBJ1-2	-	TRBV4-1	TRBD1
TGCGCCAGCAGAGAGACAGGGGGCGCAAGGGATACGCAGTATTTT	CASRETGGARDTQYF	TRBJ2-3	-	TRBV5-1	TRBD1
TGTGCCAGCAGCTCCGTGGCCGGGAGCGAGCAGTACTTC	CASSSVAGSEQYF	TRBJ2-7	-	TRBV7-3	-
TGTGCCAGCAATGAGGACAGGGACGGCTACACCTTC	CASNEDRDGYTF	TRBJ1-2	-	TRBV2	TRBD1
TGTGCCAGCAGAGGTCACCGGAGGGGCGATACGCAGTATTTT	CASRGHRRGDTQYF	TRBJ2-3	-	TRBV27	-